This section outlines one T cell receptor beta chain sequence together with its context. This clonotype was counted a few times. This clone's antigen is unknown. Base qualities were left out, and no much larger clone turns up one base away. V was cut back by 5 bases and J by 5 bases, leaving a gap of 9 bases between them. Reading from cysteine to phenylalanine, the CDR3 counts 13 amino acids. The CDR3 DNA has 39 bases and is translated from base 1. The germline V gene yields KGHSH for CDR1 and LQKENI for CDR2. This sample is drawn from a study of T cells after yellow fever vaccination (dated by TCRdb to the late 2010s). With regard to the full study: The SMART-Seq v4 Ultra Low Input RNA kit was used to prepare libraries from fractions with low cell numbers. To track T-cell clones before and after primary and booster YFV17D yellow fever vaccination, bulk TCR alpha and beta repertoires were sequenced longitudinally. Two healthy male donors made up the cohort, one aged 18 to 30 years and the other aged 30 to 39 years. Bulk PBMC replicates and cell subsets were isolated from blood drawn at multiple timepoints before and after both primary and secondary immunization. General study outcomes and caveats: A small share of clonotypes occurred in both CD4 and CD8 compartments, likely arising from convergent recombination. Most clones expanded after primary vaccination were re-detected after the booster (approximately 95% of CD4 and 88% of CD8), suggesting broad memory maintenance. Because only a couple of donors were included in the study, the extent to which the findings can be generalized is limited. The secondary T-cell response was found to be weaker but faster than the primary response, with a peak reached on day 5 rather than on day 15. Computational filtering was required because FACS-sorted repertoires could contain abundant contaminating clonotypes from the bulk population.

TCR cDNA was synthesized by 5'RACE template switching, which introduced a universal primer site and unique molecular identifiers. Priming for cDNA synthesis came from both the TCR alpha and TCR beta constant segments. Libraries were amplified in two PCR steps, with sample barcodes and sequencing adapters added in the second step. Libraries were sequenced on Illumina HiSeq 2500 (2x100 bp) or NovaSeq (2x150 bp). The authors processed their data as follows. Reads were demultiplexed and collapsed into UMI consensus sequences with MIGEC, and V(D)J alignment was performed with MiXCR. Clonotypes responding to the vaccine were identified with edgeR on replicate PBMC samples, with the criteria of FDR below 0.01 and a log2 fold change above 5 up to day 15. CD4 or CD8 identity was assigned to each bulk clonotype according to whether the clonotype was present at higher abundance in the sequenced CD4 repertoire or the sequenced CD8 repertoire. The public reads were reprocessed in TCRdb via fastp at Q25 and MiXCR, keeping in-frame beta chains. Records with the same CDR3 protein are collapsed into one entry carrying the most frequent genes and DNA. Clone size and V and J calls follow TCRdb, not the original study. For this sample the table gives roughly 170,000 distinct CDR3 sequences, of which 5.5% to 7.5% were detected only once. The ten largest clones add up to roughly 3% of the sample.

This specimen's treatment or condition label, interpreted: live attenuated yellow fever vaccine strain. PBMCs were isolated from peripheral blood using a standard Ficoll-Paque protocol. Dynabeads CD4 and CD8 positive selection kits were used to isolate the CD4 and CD8 T-cell fractions. RNA was extracted with TriZol from bulk PBMCs, CD4 and CD8 fractions, and dextramer-positive and dextramer-negative fractions. The sequence was obtained from a man younger than 35 who received the YFV17D yellow fever vaccine. The rearrangement combines TRBV18 with TRBJ1-4; no D gene is confidently identified. Specimen: CD4+ T cells sorted from PBMCs, collected on the day of the first yellow fever vaccination. The DNA is as follows: TGTGCCAGCTCATCTCAGCAAAATGAAAAACTGTTTTTT. This yields the protein CASSSQQNEKLFF. The CDR3, completed at both ends by the reference TRBV18 and TRBJ1-4 genes, gives the full variable domain NAGVMQNPRHLVRRRGQEARLRCSPMKGHSHVYWYRQLPEEGLKFMVYLQKENIIDESGMPKERFSAEFPKEGPSILRIQQVVRGDSAAYFCASSSQQNEKLFFGSGTQLSVL.